Each of the 8 T cell receptor beta chains below was sequenced from the same sample in a study of CD8 T cells in ankylosing spondylitis. TCRdb reanalysed the 5' RACE reads using MiXCR and keeps one entry per CDR3 protein. The top ten hold around 2.2% of the sample, which has over 60,000 distinct CDR3 sequences, 5.3% seen once. Sequencing used blood, either unsorted or a sorted T cell fraction (not recorded which). All receptors derive from a male donor with ankylosing spondylitis or in good health (not recorded which).

This clonotype was found many times. This chain joins TRBV6-1 and TRBJ2-5; D is unresolved. Germline loops: CDR1 MNHNS, CDR2 SASEGT. This CDR3 has 13 amino acids. Trimming left V 2 bases short and J 10 bases short, with 14 bases between. CDR3 in DNA: TGTGCCAGCAGTGAACGTCCCCAGGTCGGCCAGTACTTC. It is translated as CASSERPQVGQYF.

The rearrangement uses TRBV20-1 and TRBJ2-3; 8 bases match TRBD2. This CDR3 is built from 18 residues. From germline, CDR1 is DFQATT and CDR2 SNEGSKA (reference sequence). CDR3: CRGRAPGFERGTTDTQYF. The DNA of the CDR3 is TGCAGGGGTAGAGCTCCAGGTTTTGAGCGGGGGACCACAGATACGCAGTATTTT.

This clonotype was picked up many times. The chain has TRBV28 and TRBJ2-7; D ambiguous. Germline CDR1 reads MDHEN; CDR2 reads SYDVKM. Trimming left V 5 bases short and J 4 bases short, with 3 bases between. The CDR3 loop spans 10 amino acids. The CDR3 DNA follows: TGTGCCAGCAGTAGGTACGAGCAGTACTTC. Amino acid sequence: CASSRYEQYF.

This clonotype was seen ten or more times. The chain uses TRBV7-8 and TRBJ2-7; D might be TRBD1 (5 bases). Germline V gene data show CDR1 as SGHVS and CDR2 as FQNEAQ. V was trimmed by 1 base and J by 2 bases, leaving 6 bases between them. The CDR3 sequence is 13 residues long. CDR3 DNA sequence: TGTGCCAGCAGCTTAGGACAGCCCTACGAGCAGTACTTC. Its protein product is CASSLGQPYEQYF.

Many counts were recorded for this clonotype. The chain has TRBV28 and TRBJ1-1; TRBD1 is a possible D gene (6 bases). The CDR3 runs 14 residues. Germline CDR1 reads MDHEN; CDR2 reads SYDVKM. Between the trimmed V and J ends, which lost 5 bases and 2 bases, there was a span of 12 bases. The CDR3 region is CASSTTGFNTEAFF. The CDR3 region has the DNA TGTGCCAGCAGTACTACAGGGTTCAACACTGAAGCTTTCTTT.

This clonotype was picked up many times. The chain is built from TRBV20-1 and TRBJ1-4, with D possibly being TRBD1 (6 bases). Germline values: CDR1 DFQATT, CDR2 SNEGSKA (reference sequence). This CDR3 has 14 residues. Deletions cut 6 bases from V and 5 bases from J, with 16 bases between. This CDR3 reads CSAPAGGANEKLFF. As DNA, the CDR3 is TGCAGTGCCCCTGCGGGGGGCGCGAATGAAAAACTGTTTTTT.

This clonotype was counted at least ten times. The chain is built from TRBV30 and TRBJ2-7; a possible D gene is TRBD1 (6 bases). With 1 base removed from V and 4 bases from J, the gap between germline ends came to 20 bases. Per germline, CDR1 GTSNPN and CDR2 SVGIG (reference sequence). The CDR3 consists of 16 residues. DNA of the CDR3: TGTGCCTGGAGTGCAAGCAGGGGACATAGGTATTACGAGCAGTACTTC. Its translation: CAWSASRGHRYYEQYF.

This clonotype appeared many times. The chain links TRBV5-1 to TRBJ2-7, with TRBD2 identical over 12 bases. With 4 bases clipped from V and 1 base from J, the junction kept 3 bases outside the gene matches. The CDR3 runs to 15 residues. From germline, CDR1 is SGHRS and CDR2 YFSETQ. The CDR3 region has the DNA TGCGCCAGCAGCACCGGGACTAGCGGGTCCTACGAGCAGTACTTC. Amino acid sequence: CASSTGTSGSYEQYF. The whole variable domain, remainder taken from reference TRBV5-1 and TRBJ2-7, is KAGVTQTPRYLIKTRGQQVTLSCSPISGHRSVSWYQQTPGQGLQFLFEYFSETQRNKGNFPGRFSGRQFSNSRSEMNVSTLELGDSALYLCASSTGTSGSYEQYFGPGTRLTVT.